Below, 17 T cell receptor beta chains from the same sample are listed, as sequenced in a study of cytomegalovirus exposure and HLA in healthy donors. The repertoire was sequenced with immunoSEQ multiplex PCR; TCRdb's copy has only in-frame clones and lacks some. The repertoire holds about 120,000 clones, with roughly 90% as singletons. The sample taken for sequencing was PBMCs. These TCRs come from a woman aged 18-29 years in good health and CMV-seronegative.

The chain carries TRBV5-4 and TRBJ1-2; 9 nucleotides match TRBD1. Per germline, CDR1 SGHNT and CDR2 YYREEE (reference sequence). The J segment lost 7 bases and the V segment lost 5 bases, leaving 3 bases of the junction unmatched. The CDR3 totals 12 residues. CDR3 sequence: CASRPGQGGYTF. CDR3 bases: TGTGCCAGCAGGCCGGGACAGGGTGGCTACACCTTC.

V is TRBV15 and J is TRBJ1-1; TRBD1 matches at 10 bases. This CDR3 comprises 15 residues. The germline V gene encodes CDR1 LNHNV and CDR2 YYDKDF (reference sequence). V was pared by 5 bases and J by 5 bases, with 8 bases of the junction left unmatched. CDR3 sequence: CATSPPGQGRTEAFF. DNA of the CDR3: TGTGCCACCAGCCCCCCGGGACAGGGGAGGACTGAAGCTTTCTTT.

The chain employs TRBV28 and TRBJ1-3, with 7 bases fitting TRBD1. The CDR3 is 18 amino acids. Germline CDR1 is MDHEN and CDR2 is SYDVKM. J was trimmed by 0 bases and V by 5 bases; bases with no gene match: 13. Here the CDR3 reads CASSLKSGTVISGNTIYF. The DNA of the CDR3 is TGTGCCAGCAGTCTAAAATCCGGGACAGTGATCTCTGGAAACACCATATATTTT.

In its sample, this clone was seen once. J is TRBJ2-1 and V is TRBV19; D might be TRBD2 (5 bases). Germline loops: CDR1 LNHDA, CDR2 SQIVND (reference sequence). The CDR3 has 12 amino acids. V was cut by 4 bases and J by 12 bases, with 13 bases left in between. The CDR3 sequence: CASSTGSGLQFF. CDR3 sequence (DNA): TGTGCCAGTAGTACCGGGTCGGGATTGCAGTTCTTC.

The V and J genes are TRBV7-3 and TRBJ2-2; D is unclear. CDR3 length equals 13 residues. Trimming removed 1 base from V and 8 bases from J, with 8 bases in between. Germline V gene sequence: CDR1 SGHTA, CDR2 FQGTGA. CDR3 protein: CASSLIGSGELFF. The CDR3 DNA follows: TGTGCCAGCAGCTTAATCGGGTCGGGGGAGCTGTTTTTT. The whole variable domain, filled in from reference TRBV7-3 and TRBJ2-2, reads GAGVSQTPSNKVTEKGKYVELRCDPISGHTALYWYRQSLGQGPEFLIYFQGTGAADDSGLPNDRFFAVRPEGSVSTLKIQRTERGDSAVYLCASSLIGSGELFFGEGSRLTVL.

V is TRBV5-1 and J is TRBJ2-3, with 12 nucleotides matching TRBD1. Germline CDR1 is SGHRS and CDR2 is YFSETQ. The CDR3 has 16 amino acids. With 1 base clipped from V and 4 bases from J, the junction kept 4 bases outside the gene matches. The CDR3 region is CASSLRGQGASDTQYF. The CDR3 region has the DNA TGCGCCAGCAGCTTGCGGGGACAGGGGGCGTCAGATACGCAGTATTTT. Drawing the rest from reference TRBV5-1 and TRBJ2-3, the complete variable domain is KAGVTQTPRYLIKTRGQQVTLSCSPISGHRSVSWYQQTPGQGLQFLFEYFSETQRNKGNFPGRFSGRQFSNSRSEMNVSTLELGDSALYLCASSLRGQGASDTQYFGPGTRLTVL.

This clone was counted a few times. The rearrangement links TRBV4-2 to TRBJ2-1, with a possible D match to TRBD2 (5 bases). This CDR3 contains 16 residues. V lost 0 bases and J 1 base, leaving 10 bases between the germline ends. The germline CDR1 and CDR2 sequences are LGHNA and YNFKEQ. For the CDR3, the DNA is TGTGCCAGCAGCCAAGATGAAGCGGTGTCCTACAATGAGCAGTTCTTC. This encodes CASSQDEAVSYNEQFF.

This clone was detected once. The chain recombines TRBV12-5 with TRBJ1-2; perhaps TRBD1 as D (6 bases). The V end lost 6 bases, the J end lost 6 bases, and 20 bases lay between the germline ends. The germline V gene has CDR1 LGHNT and CDR2 FRNRAP. CDR3 length: 15 amino acids. The CDR3 region has the DNA TGTGCTAGTGGCCATGCTTTTACAGGGAGCGATGGCTACACCTTC. It translates to CASGHAFTGSDGYTF.

V gene TRBV7-6 combines with J gene TRBJ2-1; TRBD2 matches 12 bases. The length of the CDR3 is 15 residues. Germline assignment: CDR1 SGHVS and CDR2 FNYEAQ. The ends lost 5 bases at V and 7 bases at J; junction bases unmatched: 6. CDR3 loop: CASSVIGLAGNEQFF. In DNA, the CDR3 is TGTGCCAGCAGCGTAATAGGACTAGCGGGAAATGAGCAGTTCTTC. Variable domain in full (rest from reference TRBV7-6 and TRBJ2-1): GAGVSQSPRYKVTKRGQDVALRCDPISGHVSLYWYRQALGQGPEFLTYFNYEAQQDKSGLPNDRFSAERPEGSISTLTIQRTEQRDSAMYRCASSVIGLAGNEQFFGPGTRLTVL.

The rearrangement joins TRBV21-1 to TRBJ2-2; the table's D call, TRBD2, was not checked against the DNA. TRBV21-1 is described as a pseudogene. CDR3 size: 19 residues. In DNA form, the CDR3 reads TGTGCCAGCAATCCCTCTCCGCCTAGCGGGAGGTTACGCACCGGGGAGCTGTTTTTT. It encodes CASNPSPPSGRLRTGELFF.

The V and J genes are TRBV9 and TRBJ2-3; 8 bases are a match to TRBD2. Germline V gene data show CDR1 as SGDLS and CDR2 as YYNGEE. The V segment lost 4 bases and the J segment 4 bases; nucleotides outside the gene matches: 11. The CDR3 is made up of 16 amino acids. The chain's CDR3 is CASSYTSGSESDTQYF. For the CDR3, the DNA is TGTGCCAGCAGCTATACTAGCGGATCGGAATCAGATACGCAGTATTTT.

V and J are TRBV19 and TRBJ1-3; TRBD1 agrees at 9 bases. From germline, CDR1 is LNHDA and CDR2 SQIVND (reference sequence). CDR3 length: 17 amino acids. Trimming removed 8 bases from V and 4 bases from J; junction bases left unmatched: 15. The CDR3 reads CASGTPGQGSSGNTIYF. The CDR3 DNA sequence: TGTGCCAGTGGAACGCCGGGACAGGGTTCGTCGGGAAACACCATATATTTT.

The V and J genes are TRBV5-5 and TRBJ1-5; D gene ambiguous. CDR3 length: 15 amino acids. V was clipped by 6 bases and J by 5 bases, with 18 bases between them. CDR1 is SGHKS, CDR2 YYEKEE, per germline (reference sequence). The CDR3 spells CASTTYFGPDQPQHF. The DNA of the CDR3 is TGTGCCAGCACCACTTATTTCGGTCCGGATCAGCCCCAGCATTTT. Together with reference TRBV5-5 and TRBJ1-5, the CDR3 gives the full variable domain: DAGVTQSPTHLIKTRGQQVTLRCSPISGHKSVSWYQQVLGQGPQFIFQYYEKEERGRGNFPDRFSARQFPNYSSELNVNALLLGDSALYLCASTTYFGPDQPQHFGDGTRLSIL.

The chain has TRBV25-1 and TRBJ2-1; D might be TRBD2 (5 bases). The CDR3 spans 15 residues. From germline, CDR1 is MGHDK and CDR2 SYGVNS. Between the trimmed V and J ends, which lost 3 bases and 3 bases, there was a span of 12 bases. The CDR3 DNA sequence: TGTGCCAGCAGTGATAACGCGGGTAACTACAATGAGCAGTTCTTC. As protein: CASSDNAGNYNEQFF.

The chain recombines TRBV18 with TRBJ2-1, with TRBD1 matching over 9 bases. Looked up from germline, CDR1 is KGHSH and CDR2 is LQKENI. V trimming: 3 bases; J trimming: 7 bases; junction bases outside the gene matches: 4. This CDR3 has 14 residues. The CDR3: CASSPSTGGNEQFF. The CDR3 coding sequence is TGTGCCAGCTCACCGTCGACAGGGGGAAATGAGCAGTTCTTC. Full variable domain (outside the CDR3, taken from reference TRBV18 and TRBJ2-1): NAGVMQNPRHLVRRRGQEARLRCSPMKGHSHVYWYRQLPEEGLKFMVYLQKENIIDESGMPKERFSAEFPKEGPSILRIQQVVRGDSAAYFCASSPSTGGNEQFFGPGTRLTVL.

The rearrangement joins TRBV6-1 to TRBJ2-3, with 9 bases lining up with TRBD1. CDR3 length equals 17 residues. V shed 6 bases, J shed 0 bases, and the junction held 10 bases outside the gene matches. Germline loops: CDR1 MNHNS, CDR2 SASEGT. The CDR3 sequence is CASREQGASPSTDTQYF. The DNA of the CDR3 is TGTGCCAGCAGAGAACAGGGGGCGAGCCCTAGCACAGATACGCAGTATTTT.

This clone has a single count. The chain carries TRBV6-5 and TRBJ2-7; 7 positions agree with TRBD1. Germline V CDR1 and CDR2: MNHEY, SVGAGI. The CDR3 length is 14 residues. V dropped 4 bases and J dropped 5; count of bases not matched to a gene: 8. CDR3 region: CASSSNRGRDEQYF. For the CDR3, the DNA is TGTGCCAGCAGTTCGAACAGGGGTAGGGACGAGCAGTACTTC.